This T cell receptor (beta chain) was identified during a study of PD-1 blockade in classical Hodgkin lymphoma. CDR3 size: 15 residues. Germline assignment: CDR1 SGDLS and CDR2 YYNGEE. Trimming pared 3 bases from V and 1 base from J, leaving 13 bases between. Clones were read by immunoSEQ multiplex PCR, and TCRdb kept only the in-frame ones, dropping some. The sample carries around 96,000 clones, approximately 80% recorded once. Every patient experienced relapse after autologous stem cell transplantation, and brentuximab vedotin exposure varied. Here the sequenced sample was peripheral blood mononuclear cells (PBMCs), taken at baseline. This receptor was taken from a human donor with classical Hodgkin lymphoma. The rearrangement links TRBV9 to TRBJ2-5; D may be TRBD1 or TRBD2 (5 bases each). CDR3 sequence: CASSAAGAPQETQYF. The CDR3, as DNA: TGTGCCAGCAGCGCCGCCGGGGCCCCCCAAGAGACCCAGTACTTC.